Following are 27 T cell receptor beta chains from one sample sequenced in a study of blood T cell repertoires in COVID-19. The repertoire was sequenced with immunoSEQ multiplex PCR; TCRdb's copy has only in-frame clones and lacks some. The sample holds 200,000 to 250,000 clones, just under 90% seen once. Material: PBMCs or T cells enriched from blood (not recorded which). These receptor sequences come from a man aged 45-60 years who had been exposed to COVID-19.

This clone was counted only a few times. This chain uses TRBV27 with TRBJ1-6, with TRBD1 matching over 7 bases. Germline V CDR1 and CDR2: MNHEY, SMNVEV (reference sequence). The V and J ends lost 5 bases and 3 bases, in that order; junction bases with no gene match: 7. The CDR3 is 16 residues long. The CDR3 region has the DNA TGTGCCAGCAGTGTCGACAGGGTGAACTATAATTCACCCCTCCACTTT. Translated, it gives CASSVDRVNYNSPLHF.

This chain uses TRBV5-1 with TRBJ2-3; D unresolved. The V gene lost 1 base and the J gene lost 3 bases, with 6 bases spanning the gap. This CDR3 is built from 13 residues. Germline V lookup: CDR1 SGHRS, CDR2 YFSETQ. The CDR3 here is CASSLSRTDTQYF. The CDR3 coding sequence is TGCGCCAGCAGCTTGTCCAGAACAGATACGCAGTATTTT.

This chain's CDR3 is CASSADLAGAGDTQYF. CDR3 sequence (DNA): TGTGCCAGCAGCGCAGATTTAGCGGGAGCAGGAGATACGCAGTATTTT. The chain is built from TRBV11-3 and TRBJ2-3, with 9 bases matching TRBD2. The V gene end was trimmed by 5 bases and the J gene end by 5 bases; junction bases not matched to a gene: 11. Germline CDR1 is SGHNT and CDR2 is YENEEA. CDR3 length equals 16 residues.

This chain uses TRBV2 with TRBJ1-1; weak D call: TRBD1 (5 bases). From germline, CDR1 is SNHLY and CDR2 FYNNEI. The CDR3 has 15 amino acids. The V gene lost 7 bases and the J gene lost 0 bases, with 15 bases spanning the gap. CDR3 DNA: TGTGCCAGCAAGGCAGGGCGCCTGATGAACACTGAAGCTTTCTTT. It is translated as CASKAGRLMNTEAFF.

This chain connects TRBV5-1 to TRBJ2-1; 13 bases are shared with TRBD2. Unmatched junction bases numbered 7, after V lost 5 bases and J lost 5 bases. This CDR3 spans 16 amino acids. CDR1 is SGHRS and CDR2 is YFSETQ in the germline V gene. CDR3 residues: CASSYTTSGRHNEQFF. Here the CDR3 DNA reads TGCGCCAGCAGTTACACGACTAGCGGGAGGCACAATGAGCAGTTCTTC. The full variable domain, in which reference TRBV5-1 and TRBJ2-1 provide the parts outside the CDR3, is KAGVTQTPRYLIKTRGQQVTLSCSPISGHRSVSWYQQTPGQGLQFLFEYFSETQRNKGNFPGRFSGRQFSNSRSEMNVSTLELGDSALYLCASSYTTSGRHNEQFFGPGTRLTVL.

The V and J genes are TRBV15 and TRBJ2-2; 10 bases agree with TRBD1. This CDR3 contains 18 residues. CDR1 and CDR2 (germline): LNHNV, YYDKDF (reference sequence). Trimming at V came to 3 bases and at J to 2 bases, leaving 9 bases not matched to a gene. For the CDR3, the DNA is TGTGCCACCAGCAGGCGGGACAGGGGAATTAAAAACACCGGGGAGCTGTTTTTT. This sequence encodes CATSRRDRGIKNTGELFF.

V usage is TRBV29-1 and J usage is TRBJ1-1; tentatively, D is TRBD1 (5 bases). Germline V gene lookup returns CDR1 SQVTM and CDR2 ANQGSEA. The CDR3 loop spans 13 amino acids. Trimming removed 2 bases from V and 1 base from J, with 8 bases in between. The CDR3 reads CSVERGGNTEAFF. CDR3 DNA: TGCAGCGTTGAAAGGGGCGGGAACACTGAAGCTTTCTTT.

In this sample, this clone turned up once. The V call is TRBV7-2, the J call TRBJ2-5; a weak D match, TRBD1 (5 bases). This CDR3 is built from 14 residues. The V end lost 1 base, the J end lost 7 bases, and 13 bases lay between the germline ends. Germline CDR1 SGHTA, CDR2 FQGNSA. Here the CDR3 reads CASSLDWGQGTQYF. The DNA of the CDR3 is TGTGCCAGCAGCTTAGATTGGGGCCAGGGGACCCAGTACTTC.

The CDR3, as DNA: TGTGCCAGCAGCTTAACCAGCGGGGGTGGGGAGCAGTTCTTC. Protein product: CASSLTSGGGEQFF. The chain employs TRBV5-4 and TRBJ2-1, with 8 bases identical to TRBD2. Germline V gene lookup returns CDR1 SGHNT and CDR2 YYREEE (reference sequence). The junction had 8 bases not matched to a gene; V was cut back by 2 bases and J by 10 bases. This CDR3 has 14 residues.

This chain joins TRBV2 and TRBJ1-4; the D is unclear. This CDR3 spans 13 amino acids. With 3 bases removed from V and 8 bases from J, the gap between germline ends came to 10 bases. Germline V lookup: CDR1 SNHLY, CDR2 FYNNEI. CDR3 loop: CASSERVREKLFF. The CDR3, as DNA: TGTGCCAGCAGTGAGAGGGTCCGAGAAAAACTGTTTTTT.

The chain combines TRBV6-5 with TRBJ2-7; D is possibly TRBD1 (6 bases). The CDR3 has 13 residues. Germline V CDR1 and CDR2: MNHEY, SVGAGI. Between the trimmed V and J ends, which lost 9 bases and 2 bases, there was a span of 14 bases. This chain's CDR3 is CASSGTPTYEQYF. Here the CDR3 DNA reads TGTGCCAGTTCCGGGACACCAACCTACGAGCAGTACTTC.

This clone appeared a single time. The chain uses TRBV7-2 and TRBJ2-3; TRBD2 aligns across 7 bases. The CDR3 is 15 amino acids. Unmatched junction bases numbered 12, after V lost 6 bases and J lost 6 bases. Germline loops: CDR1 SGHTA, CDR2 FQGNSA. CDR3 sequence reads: CASRRGVPGGDTQYF. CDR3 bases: TGTGCCAGCAGACGGGGGGTGCCCGGCGGGGATACGCAGTATTTT.

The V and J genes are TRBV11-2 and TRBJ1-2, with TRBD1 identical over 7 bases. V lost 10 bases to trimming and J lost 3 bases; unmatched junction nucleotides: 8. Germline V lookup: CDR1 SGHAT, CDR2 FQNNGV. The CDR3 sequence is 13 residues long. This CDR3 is CATAPGQDYGYTF. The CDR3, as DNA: TGTGCCACCGCTCCCGGACAGGACTATGGCTACACCTTC.

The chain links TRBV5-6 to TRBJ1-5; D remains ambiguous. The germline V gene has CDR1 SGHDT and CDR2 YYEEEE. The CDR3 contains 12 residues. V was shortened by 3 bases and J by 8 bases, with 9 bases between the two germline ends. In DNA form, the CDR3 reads TGTGCCAGCAGCTCTTACATTGAGCCCCAGCATTTT. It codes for CASSSYIEPQHF.

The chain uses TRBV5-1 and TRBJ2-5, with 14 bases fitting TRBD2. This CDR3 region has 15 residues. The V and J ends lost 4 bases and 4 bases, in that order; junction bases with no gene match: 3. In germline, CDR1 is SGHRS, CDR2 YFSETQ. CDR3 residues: CASSLGLAGGETQYF. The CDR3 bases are TGCGCCAGCAGCCTAGGACTAGCGGGGGGAGAGACCCAGTACTTC.

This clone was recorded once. The CDR3 reads CASSFSAGEQYV. The CDR3, as DNA: TGTGCCAGCAGCTTTTCCGCGGGCGAGCAGTACGTC. The chain links TRBV7-8 to TRBJ2-7, with D perhaps TRBD2 (5 bases). V was pared by 3 bases and J by 6 bases, with 9 bases between. The CDR3 runs 12 residues. CDR1 SGHVS and CDR2 FQNEAQ come from the germline V gene.

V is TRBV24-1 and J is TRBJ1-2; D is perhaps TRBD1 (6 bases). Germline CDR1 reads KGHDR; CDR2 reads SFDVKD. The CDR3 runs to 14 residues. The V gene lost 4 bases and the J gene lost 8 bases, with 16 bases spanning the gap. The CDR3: CATSESTGQRGYTF. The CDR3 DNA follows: TGTGCCACCAGTGAGAGCACAGGGCAGCGGGGCTACACCTTC.

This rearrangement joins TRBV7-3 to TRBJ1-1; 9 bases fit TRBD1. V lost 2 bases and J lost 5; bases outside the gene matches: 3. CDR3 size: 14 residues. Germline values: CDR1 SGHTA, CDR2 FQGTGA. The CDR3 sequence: CASSLQGQGTEAFF. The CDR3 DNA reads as TGTGCCAGCAGCTTACAGGGACAGGGTACTGAAGCTTTCTTT.

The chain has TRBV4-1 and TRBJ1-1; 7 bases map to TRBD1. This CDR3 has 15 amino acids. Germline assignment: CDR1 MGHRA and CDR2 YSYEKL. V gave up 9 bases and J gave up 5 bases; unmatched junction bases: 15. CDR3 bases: TGCGCCAGTAATAAAGGGCAGACAGGGAGAACTGAAGCTTTCTTT. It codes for CASNKGQTGRTEAFF.

The CDR3 DNA sequence: TGTGCCAGTAGTGCTTCCCTCCGGGACAGAGATAATTCACCCCTCCACTTT. Translation gives CASSASLRDRDNSPLHF. The chain couples TRBV19 to TRBJ1-6; 7 bases align to TRBD1. Germline CDR1 reads LNHDA; CDR2 reads SQIVND (reference sequence). V lost 5 bases and J lost 5; bases outside the gene matches: 12. The CDR3 is 17 amino acids. Filled out from reference TRBV19 and TRBJ1-6, the complete variable domain reads DGGITQSPKYLFRKEGQNVTLSCEQNLNHDAMYWYRQDPGQGLRLIYYSQIVNDFQKGDIAEGYSVSREKKESFPLTVTSAQKNPTAFYLCASSASLRDRDNSPLHFGNGTRLTVT.

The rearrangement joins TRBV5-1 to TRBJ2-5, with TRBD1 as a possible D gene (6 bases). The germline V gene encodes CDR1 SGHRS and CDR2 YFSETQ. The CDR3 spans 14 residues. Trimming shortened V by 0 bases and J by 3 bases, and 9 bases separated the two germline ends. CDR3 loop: CASSLDTGKETQYF. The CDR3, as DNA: TGCGCCAGCAGCTTGGATACAGGGAAAGAGACCCAGTACTTC.

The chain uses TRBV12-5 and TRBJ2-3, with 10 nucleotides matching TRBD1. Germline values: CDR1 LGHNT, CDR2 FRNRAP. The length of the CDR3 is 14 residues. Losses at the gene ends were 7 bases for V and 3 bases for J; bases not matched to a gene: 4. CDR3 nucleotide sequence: TGTGCTAGTGCCCCGGGACAGGGGACAGATACGCAGTATTTT. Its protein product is CASAPGQGTDTQYF.

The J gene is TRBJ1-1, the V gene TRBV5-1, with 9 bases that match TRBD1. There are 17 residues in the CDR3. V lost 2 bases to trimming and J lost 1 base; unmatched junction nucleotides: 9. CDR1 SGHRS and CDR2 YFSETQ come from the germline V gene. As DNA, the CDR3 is TGCGCCAGCAGCTTTTCCCCCCGGGGACAGGGGAACACTGAAGCTTTCTTT. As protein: CASSFSPRGQGNTEAFF.

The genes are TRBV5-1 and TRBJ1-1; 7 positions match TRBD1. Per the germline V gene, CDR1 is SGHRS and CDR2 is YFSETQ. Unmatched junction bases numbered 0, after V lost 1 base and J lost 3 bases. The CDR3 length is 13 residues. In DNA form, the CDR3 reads TGCGCCAGCAGCTTGACAGGGGACACTGAAGCTTTCTTT. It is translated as CASSLTGDTEAFF.

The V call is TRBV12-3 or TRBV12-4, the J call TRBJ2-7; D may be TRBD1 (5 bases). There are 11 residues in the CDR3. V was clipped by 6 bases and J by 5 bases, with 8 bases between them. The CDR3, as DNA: TGTGCCAGCAGCAAGGGGAACGAGCAGTACTTC. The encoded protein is CASSKGNEQYF.

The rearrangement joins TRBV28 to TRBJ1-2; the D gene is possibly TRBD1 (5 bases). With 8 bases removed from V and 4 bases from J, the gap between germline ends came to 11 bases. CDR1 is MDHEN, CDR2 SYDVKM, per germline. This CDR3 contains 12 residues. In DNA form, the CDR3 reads TGTGCCAGCTCGTGGGGCCGCTATGGCTACACCTTC. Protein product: CASSWGRYGYTF.

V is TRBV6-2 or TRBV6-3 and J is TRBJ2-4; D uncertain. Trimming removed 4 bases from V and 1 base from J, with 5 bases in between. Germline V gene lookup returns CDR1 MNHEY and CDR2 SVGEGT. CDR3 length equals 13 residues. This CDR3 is CASSWPAKNIQYF. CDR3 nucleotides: TGTGCCAGCAGTTGGCCGGCCAAAAACATTCAGTACTTC.